These T cell receptor beta chains were read from a single sample in a study of early T cells in non-severe SARS-CoV-2 infection. MiXCR was run by TCRdb on the 5' RACE reads, yielding one entry per CDR3 protein. The sample lists approximately 57,000 distinct CDR3 sequences; about an eighth were seen once. The specimen sequenced was whole blood. Every receptor here comes from an adult who was a healthcare worker with PCR-confirmed SARS-CoV-2 infection or an uninfected control (not recorded which). The CDR3 runs from the conserved cysteine through the conserved F or W. A D gene is named only where the DNA matches it firmly. The size field is filled for only some rows; it gives once, few, many or a size class.

v_gene,j_gene,d_gene,abundance,len,CDR3aa,CDR3nt
TRBV11-2,TRBJ2-3,TRBD1,.,16,CASSPTRGQGLDTQYF,TGTGCCAGCAGCCCAACGCGAGGACAGGGCTTGGATACGCAGTATTTT
TRBV19,TRBJ1-5,.,many,13,CASSIRNNQPQHF,TGTGCCAGTAGTATTAGGAACAATCAGCCCCAGCATTTT
TRBV29-1,TRBJ1-1,TRBD1,many,15,CSVGGGTGLNTEAFF,TGCAGCGTTGGCGGTGGGACAGGCTTGAACACTGAAGCTTTCTTT
TRBV20-1,TRBJ2-1,TRBD2,many,14,CSAGLSGGAGEQFF,TGCAGTGCTGGGCTTAGCGGGGGGGCTGGTGAGCAGTTCTTC
TRBV7-2,TRBJ1-4,.,.,12,CASSLDGIQLFF,TGTGCCAGCAGCTTAGATGGCATCCAGTTGTTTTTT
TRBV12-3/TRBV12-4,TRBJ2-3,TRBD1,few,14,CASTPGQGTDTQYF,TGTGCCAGCACCCCGGGACAGGGCACAGATACGCAGTATTTT
TRBV28,TRBJ2-1,TRBD2,.,16,CASSLASGGPYNEQFF,TGTGCCAGCAGTTTGGCTAGCGGGGGACCCTACAATGAGCAGTTCTTC
TRBV28,TRBJ2-1,.,few,14,CASSFSQGWNEQFF,TGTGCCAGCAGTTTCTCACAGGGCTGGAATGAGCAGTTCTTC
TRBV27,TRBJ1-6,TRBD1,many,16,CASSPHDRVYNSPLHF,TGTGCCAGCAGCCCGCATGACAGGGTCTATAATTCACCCCTCCACTTT
TRBV19,TRBJ2-7,.,few,13,CASRATDLYEQYF,TGTGCCAGCCGCGCAACAGACCTCTACGAGCAGTACTTC
TRBV29-1,TRBJ2-3,.,.,14,CSVEEGRRGDTQYF,TGCAGCGTTGAAGAAGGCAGGCGGGGAGATACGCAGTATTTT
TRBV12-3/TRBV12-4,TRBJ1-6,.,.,15,CASSFGEKLSSPLHF,TGTGCCAGCAGTTTTGGGGAGAAACTAAGTTCACCCCTCCACTTT
TRBV29-1,TRBJ2-7,.,many,12,CSVEDQGNEQYF,TGCAGCGTTGAAGATCAAGGGAACGAGCAGTACTTC
TRBV12-3/TRBV12-4,TRBJ1-1,.,many,17,CASSFRQNPSLNTEAFF,TGTGCCAGCAGTTTTCGACAGAACCCCTCGCTGAACACTGAAGCTTTCTTT